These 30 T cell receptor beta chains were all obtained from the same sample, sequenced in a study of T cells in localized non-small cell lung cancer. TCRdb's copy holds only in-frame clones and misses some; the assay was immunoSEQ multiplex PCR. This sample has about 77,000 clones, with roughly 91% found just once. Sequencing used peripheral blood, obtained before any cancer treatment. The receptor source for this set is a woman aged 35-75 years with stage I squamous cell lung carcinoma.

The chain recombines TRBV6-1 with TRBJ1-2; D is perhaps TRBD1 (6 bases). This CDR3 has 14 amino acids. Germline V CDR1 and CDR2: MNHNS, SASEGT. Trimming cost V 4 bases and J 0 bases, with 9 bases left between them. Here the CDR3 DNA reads TGTGCCAGCAGTGCGACAGGATCTAACTATGGCTACACCTTC. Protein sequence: CASSATGSNYGYTF.

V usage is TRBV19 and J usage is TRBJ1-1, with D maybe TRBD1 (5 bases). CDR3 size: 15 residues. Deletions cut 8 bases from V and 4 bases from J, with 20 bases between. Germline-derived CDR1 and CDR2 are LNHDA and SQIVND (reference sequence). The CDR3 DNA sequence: TGTGCCAGTCGGTCCCAGGGTAGCGTTATCACTGAAGCTTTCTTT. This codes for CASRSQGSVITEAFF.

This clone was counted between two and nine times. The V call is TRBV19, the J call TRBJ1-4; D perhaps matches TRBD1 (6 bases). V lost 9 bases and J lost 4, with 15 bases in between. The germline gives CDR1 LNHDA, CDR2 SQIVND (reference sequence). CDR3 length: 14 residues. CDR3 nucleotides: TGTGCCAGCCTTCGCAGGGGCTATAATGAAAAACTGTTTTTT. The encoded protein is CASLRRGYNEKLFF.

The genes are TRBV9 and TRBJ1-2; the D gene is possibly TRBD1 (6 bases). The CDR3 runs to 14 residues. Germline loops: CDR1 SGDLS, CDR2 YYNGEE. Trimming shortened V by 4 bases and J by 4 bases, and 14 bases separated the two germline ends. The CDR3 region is CASSPQDSVYGYTF. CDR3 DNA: TGTGCCAGCAGCCCTCAGGACAGTGTCTATGGCTACACCTTC.

The CDR3 sequence: CASSLTPRTEAFF. The CDR3 region has the DNA TGTGCCAGCAGCTTGACCCCGCGCACTGAAGCTTTCTTT. V gene TRBV5-4 combines with J gene TRBJ1-1; no definite D call. The ends were cut back, 1 base at V and 4 bases at J, with 8 bases in the middle. This CDR3 region has 13 residues. Looked up from germline, CDR1 is SGHNT and CDR2 is YYREEE (reference sequence).

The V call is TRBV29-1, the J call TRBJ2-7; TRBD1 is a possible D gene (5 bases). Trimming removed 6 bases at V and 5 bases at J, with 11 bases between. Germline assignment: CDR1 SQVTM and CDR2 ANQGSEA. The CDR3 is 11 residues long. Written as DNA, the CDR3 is TGCAGCGTCCGAAGGGGCGACGAGCAGTACTTC. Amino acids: CSVRRGDEQYF.

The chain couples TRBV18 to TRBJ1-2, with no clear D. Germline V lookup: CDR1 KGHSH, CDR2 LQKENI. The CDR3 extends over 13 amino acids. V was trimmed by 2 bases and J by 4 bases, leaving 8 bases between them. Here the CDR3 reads CASSPTEGYGYTF. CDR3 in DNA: TGTGCCAGCTCACCAACCGAGGGCTATGGCTACACCTTC.

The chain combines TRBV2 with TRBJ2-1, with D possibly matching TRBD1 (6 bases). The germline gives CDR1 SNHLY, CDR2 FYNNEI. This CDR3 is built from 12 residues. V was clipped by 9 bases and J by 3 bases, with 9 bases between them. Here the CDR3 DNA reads TGTGCCAGTCAGGGGCTCTACAATGAGCAGTTCTTC. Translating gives CASQGLYNEQFF.

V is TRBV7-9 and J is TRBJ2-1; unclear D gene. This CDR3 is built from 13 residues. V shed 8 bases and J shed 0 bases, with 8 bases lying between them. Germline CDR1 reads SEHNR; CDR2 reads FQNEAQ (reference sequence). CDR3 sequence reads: CASSGLSYNEQFF. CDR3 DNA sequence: TGTGCCAGCTCAGGTCTCTCCTACAATGAGCAGTTCTTC.

DNA for the CDR3: TGCGCCAGCAGCCAAAATTCGGGAGGGCAGTCTGAGACCCAGTACTTC. This codes for CASSQNSGGQSETQYF. The rearrangement uses TRBV4-1 and TRBJ2-5; 8 bases map to TRBD2. The CDR3 totals 16 residues. Germline V gene sequence: CDR1 MGHRA, CDR2 YSYEKL. J lost 5 bases, V lost 2 bases, and 10 bases had no gene match.

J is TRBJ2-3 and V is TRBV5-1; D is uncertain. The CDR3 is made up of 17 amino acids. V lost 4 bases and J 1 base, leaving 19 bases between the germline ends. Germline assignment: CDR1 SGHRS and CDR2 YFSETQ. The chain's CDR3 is CASSPGQAVGGTDTQYF. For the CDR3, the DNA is TGCGCCAGCAGCCCCGGGCAGGCCGTTGGTGGCACAGATACGCAGTATTTT.

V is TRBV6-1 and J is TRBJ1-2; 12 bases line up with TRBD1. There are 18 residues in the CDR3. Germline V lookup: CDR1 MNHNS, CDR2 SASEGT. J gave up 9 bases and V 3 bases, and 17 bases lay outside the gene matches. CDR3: CASSDLGTGGGRVRSYTF. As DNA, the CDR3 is TGTGCCAGCAGTGATTTAGGGACAGGGGGCGGGCGAGTCAGGAGCTACACCTTC.

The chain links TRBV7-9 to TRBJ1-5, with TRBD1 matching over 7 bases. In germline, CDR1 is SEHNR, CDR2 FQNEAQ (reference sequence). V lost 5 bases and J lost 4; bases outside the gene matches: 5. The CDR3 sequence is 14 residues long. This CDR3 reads CASSALTGNQPQHF. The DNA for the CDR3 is TGTGCCAGCAGCGCCTTGACAGGGAATCAGCCCCAGCATTTT.

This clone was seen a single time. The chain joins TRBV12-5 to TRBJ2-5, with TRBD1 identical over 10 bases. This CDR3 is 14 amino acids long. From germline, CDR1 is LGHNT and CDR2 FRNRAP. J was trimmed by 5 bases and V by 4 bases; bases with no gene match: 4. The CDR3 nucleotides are TGTGCTAGTGGTTCGGACAGGGGGAGGGAGACCCAGTACTTC. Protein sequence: CASGSDRGRETQYF.

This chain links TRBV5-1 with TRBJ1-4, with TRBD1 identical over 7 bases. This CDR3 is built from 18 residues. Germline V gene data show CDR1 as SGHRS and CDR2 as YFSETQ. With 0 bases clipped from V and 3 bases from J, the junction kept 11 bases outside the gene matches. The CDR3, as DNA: TGCGCCAGCAGCTTGGGGACAGGCCGAAGGGGAGCTAATGAAAAACTGTTTTTT. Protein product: CASSLGTGRRGANEKLFF.

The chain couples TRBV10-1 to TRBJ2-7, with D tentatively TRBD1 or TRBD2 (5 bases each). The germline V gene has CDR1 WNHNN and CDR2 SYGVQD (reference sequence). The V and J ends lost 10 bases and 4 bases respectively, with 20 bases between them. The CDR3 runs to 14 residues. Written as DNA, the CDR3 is TGCGCCACCCCGAGTCCGGGACCCTTTTACGAGCAGTACTTC. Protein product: CATPSPGPFYEQYF.

In nucleotides, the CDR3 is TGCGCCAGCAGCCCCCTTTCGTGGTCTGGAGGGATTAATGAGCAGTTCTTC. Amino acid sequence: CASSPLSWSGGINEQFF. The chain uses TRBV4-1 and TRBJ2-1; weak D call: TRBD2 (6 bases). Trimming took 4 bases from V and 7 from J, leaving 23 bases between them. This CDR3 contains 17 residues. Germline CDR1 and CDR2: MGHRA and YSYEKL.

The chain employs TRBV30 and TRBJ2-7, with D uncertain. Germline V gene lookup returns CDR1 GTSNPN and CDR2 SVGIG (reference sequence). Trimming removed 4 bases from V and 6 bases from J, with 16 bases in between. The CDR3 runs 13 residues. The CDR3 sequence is CAWTYFTRSEQYF. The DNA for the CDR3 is TGTGCCTGGACCTACTTCACGAGGTCCGAGCAGTACTTC. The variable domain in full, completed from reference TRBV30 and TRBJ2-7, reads SQTIHQWPATLVQPVGSPLSLECTVEGTSNPNLYWYRQAAGRGLQLLFYSVGIGQISSEVPQNLSASRPQDRQFILSSKKLLLSDSGFYLCAWTYFTRSEQYFGPGTRLTVT.

The CDR3 protein is CASSLATWANEKLFF. CDR3 coding DNA: TGTGCCAGCAGCTTAGCCACATGGGCTAATGAAAAACTGTTTTTT. The genes are TRBV7-2 and TRBJ1-4, with D unresolved. The V and J ends lost 0 bases and 3 bases respectively, with 8 bases between them. Looked up from germline, CDR1 is SGHTA and CDR2 is FQGNSA. The CDR3 sequence is 15 residues long.

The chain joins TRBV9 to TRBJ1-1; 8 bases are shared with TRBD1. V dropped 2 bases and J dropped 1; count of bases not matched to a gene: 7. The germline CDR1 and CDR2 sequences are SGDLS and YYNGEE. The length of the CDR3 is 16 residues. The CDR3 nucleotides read TGTGCCAGCAGCGTTAAACCCGGGACAGGGAACACTGAAGCTTTCTTT. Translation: CASSVKPGTGNTEAFF.

CDR3 bases: TGCAGCCCGGCCGTGGGCGGGGGCTACACCTTC. Its translation is CSPAVGGGYTF. The V call is TRBV20-1, the J call TRBJ1-2; D remains unclear. This CDR3 contains 11 residues. In germline, CDR1 is DFQATT, CDR2 SNEGSKA (reference sequence).

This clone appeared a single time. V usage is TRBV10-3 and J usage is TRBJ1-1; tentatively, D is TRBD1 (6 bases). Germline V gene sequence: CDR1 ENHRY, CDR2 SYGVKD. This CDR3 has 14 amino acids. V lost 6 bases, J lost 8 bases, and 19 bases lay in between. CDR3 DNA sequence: TGTGCCATCAGCGACTTCCGGGACAACCGGGAAGCTTTCTTT. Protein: CAISDFRDNREAFF.

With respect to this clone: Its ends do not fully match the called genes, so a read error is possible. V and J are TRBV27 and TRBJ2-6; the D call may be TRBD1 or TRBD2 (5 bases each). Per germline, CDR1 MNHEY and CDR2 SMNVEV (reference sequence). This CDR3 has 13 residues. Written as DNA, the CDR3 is TGTGCCAGCAGTTGGCCCGGGGCCAACGTCCCGACTTTC. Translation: CASSWPGANVPTF.

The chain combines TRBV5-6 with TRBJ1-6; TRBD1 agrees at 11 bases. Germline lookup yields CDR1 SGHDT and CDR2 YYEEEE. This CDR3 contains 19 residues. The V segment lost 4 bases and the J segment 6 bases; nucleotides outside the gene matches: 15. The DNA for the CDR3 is TGTGCCAGCAGCCGGGGGACCAGGACAGGGGGCATCGGTAATTCACCCCTCCACTTT. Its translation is CASSRGTRTGGIGNSPLHF.

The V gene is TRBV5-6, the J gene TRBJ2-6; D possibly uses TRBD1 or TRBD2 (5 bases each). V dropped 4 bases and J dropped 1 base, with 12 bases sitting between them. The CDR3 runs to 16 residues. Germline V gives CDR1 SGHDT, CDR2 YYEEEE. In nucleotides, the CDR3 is TGTGCCAGCAGCGAAGTCGGGACGTCTGGGGCCAACGTCCTGACTTTC. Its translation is CASSEVGTSGANVLTF.

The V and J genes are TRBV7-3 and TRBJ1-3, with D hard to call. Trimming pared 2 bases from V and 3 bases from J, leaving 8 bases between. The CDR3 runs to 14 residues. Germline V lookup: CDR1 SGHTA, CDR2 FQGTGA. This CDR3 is CASSLSVSGNTIYF. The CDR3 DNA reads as TGTGCCAGCAGCTTATCTGTGAGTGGAAACACCATATATTTT.

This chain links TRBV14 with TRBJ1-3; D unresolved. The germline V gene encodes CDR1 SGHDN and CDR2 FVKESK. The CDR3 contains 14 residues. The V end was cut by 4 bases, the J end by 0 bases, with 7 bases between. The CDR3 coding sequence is TGTGCCAGCAGCCCGAGGGTCTCTGGAAACACCATATATTTT. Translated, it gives CASSPRVSGNTIYF. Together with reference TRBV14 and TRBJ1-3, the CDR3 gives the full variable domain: EAGVTQFPSHSVIEKGQTVTLRCDPISGHDNLYWYRRVMGKEIKFLLHFVKESKQDESGMPNNRFLAERTGGTYSTLKVQPAELEDSGVYFCASSPRVSGNTIYFGEGSWLTVV.

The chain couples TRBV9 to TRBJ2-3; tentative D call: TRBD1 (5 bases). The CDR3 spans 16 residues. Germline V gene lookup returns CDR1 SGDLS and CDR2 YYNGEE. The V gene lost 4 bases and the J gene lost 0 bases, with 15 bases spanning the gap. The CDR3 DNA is TGTGCCAGCAGCCCCCAGAAGGGGTCTAGCACAGATACGCAGTATTTT. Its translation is CASSPQKGSSTDTQYF.

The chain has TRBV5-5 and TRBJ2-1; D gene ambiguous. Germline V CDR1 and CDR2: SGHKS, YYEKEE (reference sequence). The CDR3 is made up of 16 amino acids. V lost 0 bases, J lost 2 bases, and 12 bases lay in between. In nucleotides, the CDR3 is TGTGCCAGCAGCTTGGAACTACGGGCAACCTACAATGAGCAGTTCTTC. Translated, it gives CASSLELRATYNEQFF.

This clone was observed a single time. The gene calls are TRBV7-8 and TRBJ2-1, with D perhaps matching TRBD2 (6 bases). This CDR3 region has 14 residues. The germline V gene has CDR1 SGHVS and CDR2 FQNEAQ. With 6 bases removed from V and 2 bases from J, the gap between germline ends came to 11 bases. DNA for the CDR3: TGTGCCAGCAGTATAGGCGGGGCCTACAATGAGCAGTTCTTC. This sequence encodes CASSIGGAYNEQFF. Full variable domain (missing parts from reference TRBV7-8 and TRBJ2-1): GAGVSQSPRYKVAKRGQDVALRCDPISGHVSLFWYQQALGQGPEFLTYFQNEAQLDKSGLPSDRFFAERPEGSVSTLKIQRTQQEDSAVYLCASSIGGAYNEQFFGPGTRLTVL.